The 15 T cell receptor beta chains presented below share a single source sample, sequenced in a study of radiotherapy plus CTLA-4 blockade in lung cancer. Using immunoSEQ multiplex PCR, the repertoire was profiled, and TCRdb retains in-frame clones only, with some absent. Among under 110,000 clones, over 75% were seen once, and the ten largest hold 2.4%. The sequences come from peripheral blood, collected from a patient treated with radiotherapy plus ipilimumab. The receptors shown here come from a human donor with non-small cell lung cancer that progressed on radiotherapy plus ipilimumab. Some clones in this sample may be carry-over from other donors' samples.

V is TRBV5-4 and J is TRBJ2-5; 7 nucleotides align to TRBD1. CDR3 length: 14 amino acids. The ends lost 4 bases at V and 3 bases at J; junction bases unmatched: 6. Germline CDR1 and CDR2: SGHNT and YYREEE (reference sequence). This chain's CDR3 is CASSTRTGKETQYF. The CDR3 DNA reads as TGTGCCAGCAGCACCCGGACAGGCAAAGAGACCCAGTACTTC.

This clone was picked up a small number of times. As DNA, the CDR3 is TGTGCCAGAAGCTTCCGGACAGGGGTGGACGAGCAGTACTTC. It specifies CARSFRTGVDEQYF. The V gene is TRBV7-5, the J gene TRBJ2-7; the D call TRBD1 from the table was never checked on the DNA. TRBV7-5 has pseudogene status. The CDR3 length is 14 residues.

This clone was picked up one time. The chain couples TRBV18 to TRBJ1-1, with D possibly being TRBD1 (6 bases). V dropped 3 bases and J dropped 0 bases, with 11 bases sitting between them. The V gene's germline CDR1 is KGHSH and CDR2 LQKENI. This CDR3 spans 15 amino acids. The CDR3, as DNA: TGTGCCAGCTCACCCGGACAGATGATGAACACTGAAGCTTTCTTT. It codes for CASSPGQMMNTEAFF. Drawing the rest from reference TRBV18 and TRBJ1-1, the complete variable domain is NAGVMQNPRHLVRRRGQEARLRCSPMKGHSHVYWYRQLPEEGLKFMVYLQKENIIDESGMPKERFSAEFPKEGPSILRIQQVVRGDSAAYFCASSPGQMMNTEAFFGQGTRLTVV.

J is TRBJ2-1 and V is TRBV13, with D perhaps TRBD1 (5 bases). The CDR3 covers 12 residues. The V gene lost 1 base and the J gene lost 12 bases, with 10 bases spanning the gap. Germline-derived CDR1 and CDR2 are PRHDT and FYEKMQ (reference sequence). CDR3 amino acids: CASSLERGGQFF. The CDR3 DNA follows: TGTGCCAGCAGCTTAGAAAGGGGTGGGCAGTTCTTC.

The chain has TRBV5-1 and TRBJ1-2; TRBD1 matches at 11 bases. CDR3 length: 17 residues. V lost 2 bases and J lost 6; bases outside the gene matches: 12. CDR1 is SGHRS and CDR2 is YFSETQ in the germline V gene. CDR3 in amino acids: CASSLGQGAFLSNGYTF. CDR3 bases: TGCGCCAGCAGCTTAGGACAGGGGGCTTTTCTATCTAATGGCTACACCTTC.

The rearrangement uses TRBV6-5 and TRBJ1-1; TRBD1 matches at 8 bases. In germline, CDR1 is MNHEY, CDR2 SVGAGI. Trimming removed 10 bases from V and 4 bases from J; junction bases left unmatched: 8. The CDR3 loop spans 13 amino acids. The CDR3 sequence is CATIDRGPTEAFF. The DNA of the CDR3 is TGTGCCACTATCGACAGGGGTCCCACTGAAGCTTTCTTT.

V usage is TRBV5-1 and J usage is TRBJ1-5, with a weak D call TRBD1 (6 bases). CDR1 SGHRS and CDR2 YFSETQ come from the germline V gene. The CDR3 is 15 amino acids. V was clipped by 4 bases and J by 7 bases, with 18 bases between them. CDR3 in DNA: TGCGCCAGCAGCCCTTTTGCAGGGGAGGAACAGCCCCAGCATTTT. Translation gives CASSPFAGEEQPQHF.

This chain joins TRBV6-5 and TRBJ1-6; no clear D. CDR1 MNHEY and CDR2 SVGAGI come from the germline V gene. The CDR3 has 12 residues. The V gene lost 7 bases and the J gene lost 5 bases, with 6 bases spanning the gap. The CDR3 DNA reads TGTGCCAGCACCGGGAATAATTCACCCCTCCACTTT. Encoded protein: CASTGNNSPLHF.

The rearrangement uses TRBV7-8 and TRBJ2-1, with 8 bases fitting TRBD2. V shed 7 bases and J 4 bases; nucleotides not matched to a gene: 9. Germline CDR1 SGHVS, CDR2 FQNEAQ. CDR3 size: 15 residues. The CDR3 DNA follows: TGTGCCAGCACCTCCCCCGGGGGGGGGTACAATGAGCAGTTCTTC. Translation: CASTSPGGGYNEQFF. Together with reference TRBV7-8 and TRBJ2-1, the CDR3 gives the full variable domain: GAGVSQSPRYKVAKRGQDVALRCDPISGHVSLFWYQQALGQGPEFLTYFQNEAQLDKSGLPSDRFFAERPEGSVSTLKIQRTQQEDSAVYLCASTSPGGGYNEQFFGPGTRLTVL.

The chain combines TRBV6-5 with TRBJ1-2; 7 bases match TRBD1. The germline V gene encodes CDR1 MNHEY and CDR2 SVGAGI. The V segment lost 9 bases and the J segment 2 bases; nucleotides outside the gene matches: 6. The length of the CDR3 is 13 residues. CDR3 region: CASKRDSNYGYTF. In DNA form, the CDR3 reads TGTGCCAGTAAACGGGACAGCAACTATGGCTACACCTTC.

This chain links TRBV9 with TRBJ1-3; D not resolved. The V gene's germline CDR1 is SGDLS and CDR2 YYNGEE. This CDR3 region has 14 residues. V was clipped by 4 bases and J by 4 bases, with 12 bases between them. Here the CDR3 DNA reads TGTGCCAGCAGCAAGCGGTTCGGCGGAAACACCATATATTTT. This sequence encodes CASSKRFGGNTIYF.

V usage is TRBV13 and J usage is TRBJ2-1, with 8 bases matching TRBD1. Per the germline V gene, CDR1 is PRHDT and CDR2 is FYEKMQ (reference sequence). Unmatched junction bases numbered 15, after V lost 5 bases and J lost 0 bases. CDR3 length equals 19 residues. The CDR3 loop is CASSRQGLSWGASYNEQFF. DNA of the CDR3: TGTGCCAGCAGCCGACAGGGGTTATCTTGGGGGGCCTCCTACAATGAGCAGTTCTTC.

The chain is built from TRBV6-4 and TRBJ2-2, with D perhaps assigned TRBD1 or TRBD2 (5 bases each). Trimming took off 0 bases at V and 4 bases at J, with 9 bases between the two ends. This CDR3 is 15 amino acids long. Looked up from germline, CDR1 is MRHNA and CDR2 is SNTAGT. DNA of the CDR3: TGTGCCAGCAGTGACTCGGGGGAGATCACCGGGGAGCTGTTTTTT. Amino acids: CASSDSGEITGELFF.

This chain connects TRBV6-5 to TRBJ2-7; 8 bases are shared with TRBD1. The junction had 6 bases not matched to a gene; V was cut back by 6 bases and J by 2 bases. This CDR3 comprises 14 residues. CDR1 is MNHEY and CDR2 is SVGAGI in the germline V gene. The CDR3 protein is CASSRYRGTYEQYF. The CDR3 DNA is TGTGCCAGCAGCCGCTACAGGGGGACCTACGAGCAGTACTTC.

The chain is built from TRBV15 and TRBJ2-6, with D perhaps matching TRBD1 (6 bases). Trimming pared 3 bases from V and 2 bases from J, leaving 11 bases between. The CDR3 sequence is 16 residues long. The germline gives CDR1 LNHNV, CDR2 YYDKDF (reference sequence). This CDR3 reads CATSRETGTGANVLTF. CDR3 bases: TGTGCCACCAGCAGGGAAACAGGGACTGGGGCCAACGTCCTGACTTTC.